This note documents a single T cell receptor (beta chain) sequence. Antigen unknown. The CDR3 has 14 residues. Germline V gene data show CDR1 as MNHEY and CDR2 as SVGEGT. Between the trimmed V and J ends, which lost 5 bases and 0 bases, there was a span of 10 bases. TCRbeta library construction was performed incorporating unique molecular identifiers. TCRdb passed the PCR reads through MiXCR, listing each CDR3 protein once. Among over 150,000 distinct CDR3 sequences listed, roughly 7% were seen once. This entry comes from a study of T-cell reconstitution after alpha-beta-depleted transplantation in children. The study's findings and limits: Surviving recipient cells, namely T cells and thymic progenitors, were the source of high day-60 TCRbeta diversity in some patients. Alpha-beta T cells present about two months after transplant were reported to originate from several hundred expanded graft clones.

Source: PBMCs, taken before TCRalphabeta/CD19-depleted stem cell transplant. The rearrangement uses TRBV6-2 or TRBV6-3 and TRBJ1-1; D not resolved. The receptor was derived from a boy between 2 and 10 years old with acute lymphoblastic leukemia, due to receive a stem cell transplant. The CDR3 protein is CASSAAHVNTEAFF. CDR3 DNA: TGTGCCAGCAGTGCGGCCCACGTGAACACTGAAGCTTTCTTT.